This TCR beta chain was obtained from a study of cytomegalovirus exposure and HLA in healthy donors. Study-level information: About 85 million unique TCR sequences came from HLA-typed donors in an early release. General study points: Prior analysis indicated that the majority of TCR beta V segments exhibited productivity approximately 90% or approximately 30% of the time. Most TCR sequences were uncommon, yet certain public TCRs appeared in many donors.

Of note for this clone: Antigen: not known.

This CDR3 spans 15 amino acids. Germline CDR1 and CDR2: SGHTA and FQGTGA. V dropped 3 bases and J dropped 6; count of bases not matched to a gene: 5. The donors (healthy individuals) were bone marrow donors. In the PCR, 60 Vbeta and 13 Jbeta primers were used. Some clones are missing from TCRdb's copy, which holds only in-frame ones; the method was immunoSEQ multiplex PCR. The table has more than 100,000 clones, 80% seen once. The sample taken for sequencing was PBMCs. The sequence was collected from a man aged 35-49 years in good health and CMV-seronegative. V is TRBV7-3 and J is TRBJ2-1; 10 bases line up with TRBD2. The CDR3 spells CASSFVGLAINEQFF. CDR3 nucleotides: TGTGCCAGCAGCTTCGTGGGACTAGCGATCAATGAGCAGTTCTTC.